The source of this T cell receptor beta chain is a study of CD8+ T cells in alopecia areata. Treatment specified: oral pan-JAK inhibitor, 5-10 mg twice daily. CDR1 and CDR2 (germline): MNHEY, SVGAGI. Trimming took 2 bases from V and 6 from J, leaving 14 bases between them. This CDR3 has 15 amino acids. The sequencing template was cDNA reverse transcribed from extracted RNA. TCRdb's copy holds only in-frame clones and misses some; the assay was immunoSEQ multiplex PCR. The repertoire holds 180,000 or so clones, about 53% seen once, with 9.5% to 14% in the top ten. This receptor was identified in a human donor with alopecia areata. The starting material was CD8+ T cells sorted from blood, obtained at week 24, from a patient treated with tofacitinib. The rearrangement uses TRBV6-5 and TRBJ2-1; D not certain. This chain's CDR3 is CASSYPGEGFNEQFF. DNA for the CDR3: TGTGCCAGCAGTTACCCTGGGGAAGGGTTCAATGAGCAGTTCTTC.